The subject of this entry is one TCR beta chain. The antigen is unknown. The data are from a study of identical twins. TCRdb called the 5' RACE reads again in MiXCR, with one record for every CDR3 protein. The data contain around 370,000 distinct CDR3 sequences, around 9.7% of them singletons. Study-level results: Within twin pairs, the out-of-frame alpha sequences they shared showed excess low generation probability.

CDR1 is SEHNR and CDR2 is FQNEAQ in the germline V gene (reference sequence). V lost 5 bases, J lost 8 bases, and 37 bases lay in between. The CDR3 consists of 21 residues. The V and J genes are TRBV7-9 and TRBJ2-1, with D perhaps given as TRBD1 or TRBD2 (5 bases each). The TCR originated in a woman aged 50 to 60 in good health. Input material: naive T cells sorted from blood. DNA of the CDR3: TGTGCCAGCAGCCATCCTATTCCCCGGGACCGAAGTGAGGGGTTATTGTATGAGCAGTTCTTC. It is translated as CASSHPIPRDRSEGLLYEQFF.